These T cell receptor beta chains were read from a single sample in a study of T cell repertoires in cytomegalovirus infection. Each CDR3 protein gets one entry after TCRdb re-called the reads with MiXCR. The sample lists 740,000 or so distinct CDR3 sequences; 35% were seen once. Input material: PBMCs. These receptor sequences come from a human donor in good health (CMV status not recorded). Some clones in this sample may be carry-over from other donors' samples. The CDR3 runs from the conserved cysteine through the conserved F or W. D genes are given only for firm matches. Size is stated for part of the rows, as once, few or many counts, or as a class when the clone is expanded.

j_gene,abundance,d_gene,v_gene,CDR3aa,CDR3nt
TRBJ2-7,few,NA,TRBV24-1,CATSAQPGSSYEQYF,TGTGCCACCAGTGCCCAGCCAGGGAGCTCCTACGAGCAGTACTTC
TRBJ1-2,few,NA,TRBV12-3/TRBV12-4,CASSGGGRGYTF,TGTGCCAGCAGTGGAGGAGGAAGGGGCTACACCTTC
TRBJ2-5,NA,NA,TRBV14,CASSQESKRGTQYF,TGTGCCAGCAGCCAAGAGTCCAAGAGAGGGACCCAGTACTTC
TRBJ1-2,few,NA,TRBV20-1,CSASPPGSNYGYTF,TGCAGTGCTAGTCCCCCAGGATCGAACTATGGCTACACCTTC
TRBJ1-4,NA,NA,TRBV28,CASSQAQEKLFF,TGTGCCAGCAGTCAAGCGCAGGAAAAACTGTTTTTT
TRBJ1-5,NA,NA,TRBV7-9,CAISLGGGNQPQHF,TGTGCCATCAGCTTAGGAGGAGGCAATCAGCCCCAGCATTTT
TRBJ2-7,NA,TRBD1,TRBV2,CASSGDRKYEQYF,TGTGCCAGCAGCGGGGACAGAAAATACGAGCAGTACTTC
TRBJ2-2,few,NA,TRBV5-5,CASISPAGELFF,TGTGCCAGCATCTCTCCAGCCGGGGAGCTGTTTTTT
TRBJ2-1,NA,NA,TRBV7-2,CASSPGLYPHEQFF,TGTGCCAGCAGCCCGGGACTTTACCCACATGAGCAGTTCTTC
TRBJ1-2,NA,NA,TRBV30,CAWSGGTGANYGYTF,TGTGCCTGGAGTGGGGGGACCGGGGCTAACTATGGCTACACCTTC
TRBJ2-5,NA,NA,TRBV20-1,CSARGQTQETQYF,TGCAGTGCCCGAGGGCAGACACAAGAGACCCAGTACTTC
TRBJ2-7,NA,NA,TRBV12-3/TRBV12-4,CASSYGTGGIFEQYF,TGTGCCAGCAGTTACGGGACCGGGGGTATTTTCGAGCAGTACTTC
TRBJ1-1,NA,NA,TRBV3-1,CASSGRSGGTEAFF,TGTGCCAGCAGCGGACGAAGCGGAGGTACTGAAGCTTTCTTT
TRBJ1-2,NA,TRBD1,TRBV27,CASRPWDRDYGYTF,TGTGCCAGCAGGCCTTGGGACAGGGATTATGGCTACACCTTC
TRBJ2-1,NA,NA,TRBV4-1,CASSQAETAGYEQFF,TGCGCCAGCAGCCAAGCCGAAACCGCCGGGTATGAGCAGTTCTTC
TRBJ1-1,few,NA,TRBV19,CASSIDLWTEAFF,TGTGCCAGTAGTATAGACCTTTGGACTGAAGCTTTCTTT
TRBJ1-6,NA,TRBD1,TRBV6-1,CASSRQGIISPLHF,TGTGCCAGCAGTCGACAGGGAATAATCTCACCCCTCCACTTT
TRBJ1-5,many,NA,TRBV12-3/TRBV12-4,CASSLALIQGGQPQHF,TGTGCCAGCAGTTTAGCGCTGATCCAGGGCGGTCAGCCCCAGCATTTT
TRBJ1-1,many,NA,TRBV7-2,CASSFNPPRGPGTEAFF,TGTGCCAGCAGCTTCAACCCCCCTCGGGGCCCGGGGACTGAAGCTTTCTTT
TRBJ2-7,NA,TRBD2,TRBV20-1,CSAEAGGLYEQYF,TGCAGCGCGGAGGCGGGAGGGTTATACGAGCAGTACTTC
TRBJ2-1,few,NA,TRBV7-9,CASSLGLPSYNEQFF,TGTGCCAGCAGCTTAGGGCTTCCGTCCTACAATGAGCAGTTCTTC
TRBJ2-6,few,NA,TRBV25-1,CASSADRRSGANVLTF,TGTGCCAGCAGTGCCGACAGGCGCTCTGGGGCCAACGTCCTGACTTTC
TRBJ1-3,NA,NA,TRBV4-2,CASSQEVRNTIYF,TGTGCCAGCAGCCAAGAAGTTCGGAACACCATATATTTT
TRBJ2-7,many,NA,TRBV7-6,CASSLATQGYEQYF,TGTGCCAGCAGCTTAGCGACACAGGGCTACGAGCAGTACTTC
TRBJ2-3,many,NA,TRBV11-3,CASSLTAADTQYF,TGTGCCAGCAGCTTAACCGCCGCAGATACGCAGTATTTT
TRBJ1-2,NA,TRBD1,TRBV27,CASSSGTGYPNYGYTF,TGTGCCAGCAGTAGTGGGACAGGGTATCCGAACTATGGCTACACCTTC
TRBJ1-1,NA,NA,TRBV6-4,CASSDSISGGAEAFF,TGTGCCAGCAGTGACTCGATTTCGGGTGGGGCTGAAGCTTTCTTT
TRBJ2-7,NA,TRBD2,TRBV6-6,CASSYGTSGKEQYF,TGTGCCAGCAGTTACGGGACTAGCGGGAAGGAGCAGTACTTC
TRBJ2-5,few,TRBD1,TRBV7-8,CASSSSRTGDETQYF,TGTGCCAGCAGCTCTTCCCGGACAGGGGACGAGACCCAGTACTTC
TRBJ1-1,NA,NA,TRBV7-8,CASSSEARATEAFF,TGTGCCAGCAGCTCTGAGGCCCGGGCCACTGAAGCTTTCTTT
TRBJ2-2,few,TRBD1,TRBV28,CASSLPGQGVGELFF,TGTGCCAGCAGTTTGCCGGGACAGGGAGTCGGGGAGCTGTTTTTT
TRBJ2-1,few,TRBD2,TRBV7-2,CASSSHGTSGGDEQFF,TGTGCCAGCAGCTCGCACGGGACTAGCGGAGGCGATGAGCAGTTCTTC
TRBJ1-1,few,NA,TRBV28,CASSPLAVGAVRTEAFF,TGTGCCAGCAGCCCTCTTGCGGTTGGGGCCGTGAGGACTGAAGCTTTCTTT
TRBJ1-1,NA,NA,TRBV7-2,CASSFGWDTEAFF,TGTGCCAGCAGCTTCGGCTGGGACACTGAAGCTTTCTTT
TRBJ1-1,NA,NA,TRBV7-2,CASSLVFRMVNTEAYF,TGTGCCAGCAGCTTAGTATTTAGGATGGTGAACACTGAAGCTTACTTT
TRBJ1-1,NA,TRBD1,TRBV6-1,CASRINRGPDTEAFF,TGTGCCAGCAGAATAAACAGGGGGCCGGACACTGAAGCTTTCTTT
TRBJ2-3,NA,TRBD1,TRBV6-5,CASTHSTGAPDTQYF,TGTGCCAGCACCCACTCCACAGGGGCCCCAGATACGCAGTATTTT
TRBJ2-3,NA,TRBD1,TRBV12-5,CASGSGQVEGTDTQYF,TGTGCTAGTGGCTCCGGACAGGTTGAAGGCACAGATACGCAGTATTTT
TRBJ1-6,few,NA,TRBV20-1,CSARRPGRINSPLHF,TGCAGTGCTAGGAGGCCAGGGAGGATTAATTCACCCCTCCACTTT
TRBJ2-2,many,NA,TRBV7-8,CASSPPLGELFF,TGTGCCAGCAGCCCACCGTTAGGGGAGCTGTTTTTT